Following are 32 T cell receptor beta chains from one sample sequenced in a study. TRBV12-4/TRBJ1-2 clonotypes were amplified with adaptor-ligated barcode primers. TCRdb used MiXCR to reprocess the multiplex PCR reads, holding one entry per CDR3 protein. Of more than 2,500 distinct CDR3 sequences listed, about 5% are singletons. Material: naive CD4+ T cells sorted from blood. The subset denotes: naive CD4+ T cells, CD4+CD45RA+CD25-. These receptors were collected from a female donor with breast cancer.

This chain connects TRBV12-3 or TRBV12-4 to TRBJ1-2; 8 positions match TRBD1. CDR3 length equals 14 residues. The J segment lost 4 bases and the V segment lost 6 bases, leaving 7 bases of the junction unmatched. CDR3 amino acids: CASSWTGFGYGYTF. CDR3 in DNA: TGTGCCAGCAGCTGGACAGGGTTTGGCTATGGCTACACCTTC.

This clonotype is medium-sized within its sample. The chain carries TRBV12-3 or TRBV12-4 and TRBJ1-2; D is uncertain. The CDR3 spans 14 residues. Trimming left V 2 bases short and J 3 bases short, with 10 bases between. The CDR3 DNA follows: TGTGCCAGCAGTTTAACGTACGGGGACTATGGCTACACCTTC. Translating it yields CASSLTYGDYGYTF.

This clonotype counts as medium-sized. The chain's CDR3 is CASSRSRKDRGHTNGYTF. The DNA for the CDR3 is TGTGCCAGCAGTCGCTCGAGAAAGGACAGAGGCCATACCAATGGCTACACCTTC. The chain joins TRBV12-3 or TRBV12-4 to TRBJ1-2; TRBD1 might be the D (6 bases). Trimming took off 5 bases at V and 6 bases at J, with 28 bases between the two ends. The CDR3 spans 18 residues.

This clonotype is judged medium-sized. CDR3 coding DNA: TGTGCCAGCAGTTTACAGGGCCTAGGCTACACCTTC. It codes for CASSLQGLGYTF. The chain employs TRBV12-3 or TRBV12-4 and TRBJ1-2, with D perhaps TRBD1 (5 bases). Trimming took 2 bases from V and 8 from J, leaving 9 bases between them. The CDR3 sequence is 12 residues long.

By share, this clonotype counts as medium-sized. CDR3 DNA sequence: TGTGCCAGCAGTAAGTTCCAGGGGCCAATATGGGGCTACACCTTC. Amino acids: CASSKFQGPIWGYTF. The chain is built from TRBV12-3 or TRBV12-4 and TRBJ1-2; possibly TRBD1 for D (6 bases). Trimming took 5 bases from V and 8 from J, leaving 21 bases between them. This CDR3 has 15 amino acids.

Relative to its sample, this clonotype is medium-sized (0.01 to 0.1%). The gene calls are TRBV12-3 or TRBV12-4 and TRBJ1-2; no clear D gene. The CDR3 is 12 amino acids. The ends were cut back, 3 bases at V and 3 bases at J, with 5 bases in the middle. The DNA for the CDR3 is TGTGCCAGCAGTTTTGCTCACTATGGCTACACCTTC. This sequence encodes CASSFAHYGYTF.

This clonotype is medium-sized by share. The rearrangement joins TRBV12-3 or TRBV12-4 to TRBJ1-2; 9 nucleotides line up with TRBD1. J was trimmed by 6 bases and V by 4 bases; bases with no gene match: 6. The CDR3 length is 14 residues. CDR3: CASSSGQGGDGYTF. CDR3 DNA: TGTGCCAGCAGTTCGGGACAGGGAGGGGATGGCTACACCTTC.

By sample fraction, this clonotype is medium-sized. The chain couples TRBV12-3 or TRBV12-4 to TRBJ1-2; the D is unclear. V shed 0 bases and J shed 0 bases, with 5 bases lying between them. This CDR3 has 14 amino acids. The CDR3 bases are TGTGCCAGCAGTTTAGCAGAAGCTAACTATGGCTACACCTTC. Protein product: CASSLAEANYGYTF.

By share of the sample, this clonotype is medium-sized. V gene TRBV12-3 or TRBV12-4 combines with J gene TRBJ1-2, with TRBD1 matching 8 bases. CDR3 length equals 15 residues. Losses at the gene ends were 3 bases for V and 8 bases for J; bases not matched to a gene: 11. CDR3 protein: CASSFNRQGINGYTF. CDR3 DNA: TGTGCCAGCAGTTTCAATAGACAGGGGATAAACGGCTACACCTTC.

This clonotype is medium-sized. The rearrangement joins TRBV12-3 or TRBV12-4 to TRBJ1-2, with D perhaps TRBD1 (6 bases). V was clipped by 6 bases and J by 6 bases, with 14 bases between them. The CDR3 consists of 13 residues. DNA for the CDR3: TGTGCCAGCAGATCGAACAGGGAAAATGGCTACACCTTC. Translating gives CASRSNRENGYTF.

This clonotype was detected ten times or more. J is TRBJ1-2 and V is TRBV12-3 or TRBV12-4; a weak D match, TRBD1 (6 bases). The CDR3 sequence is 14 residues long. Trimming took 4 bases from V and 4 from J, leaving 13 bases between them. The CDR3 DNA follows: TGTGCCAGCAGTTCCGGGACATCCCTCTATGGCTACACCTTC. It specifies CASSSGTSLYGYTF.

This chain's CDR3 is CASSLKEHYGYTF. For the CDR3, the DNA is TGTGCCAGCAGTTTGAAGGAACACTATGGCTACACCTTC. This chain joins TRBV12-3 or TRBV12-4 and TRBJ1-2; D gene ambiguous. The CDR3 has 13 residues. The ends were cut back, 3 bases at V and 3 bases at J, with 8 bases in the middle.

By sample share, this clonotype is medium-sized. The chain employs TRBV12-3 or TRBV12-4 and TRBJ1-2; 7 bases are a match to TRBD1. V dropped 1 base and J dropped 5; count of bases not matched to a gene: 7. CDR3 length equals 15 residues. The CDR3, as DNA: TGTGCCAGCAGTTTAGATTCGGGACAGCTATATGGCTACACCTTC. Protein sequence: CASSLDSGQLYGYTF.

This clonotype is termed medium-sized. The genes are TRBV12-3 or TRBV12-4 and TRBJ1-2, with D possibly TRBD1 on 5 matching bases. The CDR3 covers 17 residues. Deletions cut 1 base from V and 4 bases from J, with 19 bases between. The CDR3 loop reads CASSLETTDSGRYGYTF. The DNA of the CDR3 is TGTGCCAGCAGTTTAGAGACCACAGACTCAGGGCGCTATGGCTACACCTTC.

This clonotype is classed as medium-sized (0.01 to 0.1%). The DNA for the CDR3 is TGTGCCAGCACCCTGGATAATCGGAGGGGTAGTTATGGCTACACCTTC. The encoded protein is CASTLDNRRGSYGYTF. The chain is built from TRBV12-3 or TRBV12-4 and TRBJ1-2; weak D call: TRBD1 (5 bases). This CDR3 comprises 16 residues. The V and J ends lost 7 bases and 5 bases respectively, with 23 bases between them.

This clonotype occurred many times. The chain is built from TRBV12-3 or TRBV12-4 and TRBJ1-2; no definite D call. Deletions cut 2 bases from V and 0 bases from J, with 22 bases between. This CDR3 has 19 amino acids. This CDR3 reads CASSLLASPQPSANYGYTF. The DNA of the CDR3 is TGTGCCAGCAGTTTATTAGCGAGTCCTCAACCTTCAGCTAACTATGGCTACACCTTC.

This clonotype is medium-sized within its sample. This chain links TRBV12-3 or TRBV12-4 with TRBJ1-2; perhaps TRBD1 as D (5 bases). This CDR3 is 13 amino acids long. Trimming stripped 3 bases from V and 3 bases from J, with 8 bases between. CDR3 DNA sequence: TGTGCCAGCAGTTTCCCAGGGCACTATGGCTACACCTTC. This gives the protein CASSFPGHYGYTF.

This clonotype was seen only once. CDR3 sequence reads: CASSHTGFEGYTF. The CDR3 bases are TGTGCCAGCAGTCATACAGGGTTCGAGGGCTACACCTTC. V is TRBV12-3 or TRBV12-4 and J is TRBJ1-2; D may be TRBD1 (6 bases). This CDR3 spans 13 amino acids. Trimming took off 5 bases at V and 8 bases at J, with 15 bases between the two ends.

By frequency in the sample, this clonotype is medium-sized. The J gene is TRBJ1-2, the V gene TRBV12-3 or TRBV12-4; D unresolved. V lost 3 bases and J lost 2, with 7 bases in between. CDR3 length: 13 residues. The DNA of the CDR3 is TGTGCCAGCAGTTTGAGAGGGAACTATGGCTACACCTTC. Amino acids: CASSLRGNYGYTF.

There are many counts of this clonotype. This chain uses TRBV12-3 or TRBV12-4 with TRBJ1-2, with D possibly being TRBD1 (5 bases). V was cut by 6 bases and J by 0 bases, with 11 bases left in between. This CDR3 spans 14 amino acids. CDR3 residues: CASSGATANYGYTF. The CDR3 DNA sequence: TGTGCCAGCAGCGGGGCCACAGCTAACTATGGCTACACCTTC.

This clonotype was counted ten times or more. Written as DNA, the CDR3 is TGTGCCAGCAGTTTCACAGCTAACTATGGCTACACCTTC. Residues: CASSFTANYGYTF. The J gene is TRBJ1-2, the V gene TRBV12-3 or TRBV12-4; D gene ambiguous. The CDR3 loop spans 13 amino acids. Trimming removed 3 bases from V and 0 bases from J, with 5 bases in between.

By share, this clonotype counts as medium-sized (0.01 to 0.1%). The rearrangement joins TRBV12-3 or TRBV12-4 to TRBJ1-2; D not certain. Trimming pared 6 bases from V and 2 bases from J, leaving 7 bases between. CDR3 length: 12 amino acids. CDR3 residues: CASSRQNYGYTF. The CDR3 DNA follows: TGTGCCAGCAGCCGGCAGAACTATGGCTACACCTTC.

By share of the sample, this clonotype is medium-sized (0.01 to 0.1%). V gene TRBV12-3 or TRBV12-4 combines with J gene TRBJ1-2; D gene uncertain. V was shortened by 6 bases and J by 8 bases, with 13 bases between the two germline ends. The CDR3 is made up of 12 amino acids. Here the CDR3 DNA reads TGTGCCAGCAGCGGATCGGTTAGGGGCTACACCTTC. It encodes CASSGSVRGYTF.

Judged by abundance, this clonotype is medium-sized. The V gene is TRBV12-3 or TRBV12-4, the J gene TRBJ1-2, with D maybe TRBD1 (5 bases). CDR3 size: 13 residues. V was pared by 1 base and J by 8 bases, with 11 bases between. The CDR3 loop reads CASSLEPGIGYTF. The CDR3 DNA reads as TGTGCCAGCAGTTTAGAGCCAGGGATAGGCTACACCTTC.

By share, this clonotype counts as medium-sized. The chain links TRBV12-3 or TRBV12-4 to TRBJ1-2; no clear D. The CDR3 is made up of 12 amino acids. V lost 5 bases to trimming and J lost 5 bases, with 9 bases between them. The CDR3 DNA reads TGTGCCAGCAGTCCGGGGAAATATGGCTACACCTTC. Protein: CASSPGKYGYTF.

This clonotype counts as medium-sized. The chain has TRBV12-3 or TRBV12-4 and TRBJ1-2, with D unresolved. CDR3 length: 12 amino acids. With 5 bases removed from V and 2 bases from J, the gap between germline ends came to 6 bases. CDR3 loop: CASSLLNYGYTF. The CDR3 nucleotides are TGTGCCAGCAGTCTTCTAAACTATGGCTACACCTTC.

This clonotype was seen many times. The J gene is TRBJ1-2, the V gene TRBV12-3 or TRBV12-4; TRBD1 matches 9 bases. The CDR3 extends over 13 amino acids. Unmatched junction bases numbered 6, after V lost 6 bases and J lost 7 bases. CDR3 DNA: TGTGCCAGCAGGTCCGGGACAGGGTTTGGCTACACCTTC. Encoded protein: CASRSGTGFGYTF.

This clonotype is labeled as medium-sized (0.01 to 0.1%). CDR3 nucleotides: TGTGCCAGCAGACAACCCGGGACAGGATATGGCTACACCTTC. This codes for CASRQPGTGYGYTF. The chain joins TRBV12-3 or TRBV12-4 to TRBJ1-2; 8 bases agree with TRBD1. Losses at the gene ends were 6 bases for V and 5 bases for J; bases not matched to a gene: 8. This CDR3 contains 14 residues.

This clonotype is medium-sized (0.01 to 0.1%) within its sample. V is TRBV12-3 or TRBV12-4 and J is TRBJ1-2; a weak D match, TRBD1 (5 bases). The V and J ends lost 5 bases and 2 bases respectively, with 18 bases between them. The CDR3 is 16 amino acids. CDR3 sequence: CASSPNHRWTNYGYTF. Here the CDR3 DNA reads TGTGCCAGCAGTCCCAACCACAGGTGGACAAACTATGGCTACACCTTC.

This clonotype is labeled as medium-sized. The chain has TRBV12-3 or TRBV12-4 and TRBJ1-2; D might be TRBD1 (5 bases). With 6 bases removed from V and 6 bases from J, the gap between germline ends came to 11 bases. The CDR3 is 12 residues long. CDR3 DNA: TGTGCCAGCAGACCAGGGTTACATGGCTACACCTTC. Protein product: CASRPGLHGYTF.

This clonotype is medium-sized within its sample. The chain joins TRBV12-5 to TRBJ1-2; no reliable D call. The germline gives CDR1 LGHNT, CDR2 FRNRAP. Trimming removed 6 bases at V and 4 bases at J, with 15 bases between. The length of the CDR3 is 14 residues. CDR3 protein: CASGSTPSSYGYTF. In DNA, the CDR3 is TGTGCTAGTGGAAGTACACCCTCTAGCTATGGCTACACCTTC.

In its sample, this clonotype ranks as medium-sized (0.01 to 0.1%). This rearrangement joins TRBV12-3 or TRBV12-4 to TRBJ1-2, with 8 bases aligning to TRBD1. This CDR3 is 16 amino acids long. The V segment lost 6 bases and the J segment 1 base; nucleotides outside the gene matches: 10. The CDR3 is CASSLATGEGNYGYTF. The CDR3 DNA reads as TGTGCCAGCAGCCTCGCGACAGGGGAGGGTAACTATGGCTACACCTTC.